These 26 T cell receptor beta chains share one sample of origin, sequenced in a study of blood T cells in healthy people across ages. A second PCR of about 7 to 12 cycles used a sample-barcoded 5' primer and a J-beta primer mix. TCRdb independently ran MiXCR on the 5' RACE reads; one entry per CDR3 protein. The table includes some 700,000 distinct CDR3 sequences, 22% detected once. Sequencing was performed on blood. Every receptor here comes from a man in his 70s in good health.

This clonotype showed up many times. V gene TRBV21-1 combines with J gene TRBJ2-7; the table's D gene call, TRBD1, was not cross checked with the DNA. TRBV21-1 has pseudogene status. The CDR3 loop spans 13 amino acids. CDR3 bases: TGTGCCAGCGCAACGGTCGGGATCTACGAGCAGTACGTC. Protein: CASATVGIYEQYV.

A few counts support this clonotype. The chain carries TRBV7-6 and TRBJ1-1; the D is unclear. CDR1 and CDR2 from the germline V gene are SGHVS and FNYEAQ. This CDR3 has 13 amino acids. Trimming cost V 5 bases and J 3 bases, with 10 bases left between them. The CDR3 nucleotides are TGTGCCAGCAGCACCCAGAGGGACACTGAAGCTTTCTTT. It codes for CASSTQRDTEAFF.

The V call is TRBV15, the J call TRBJ1-1; maybe TRBD1 (5 bases). CDR1 is LNHNV, CDR2 YYDKDF, per germline (reference sequence). Deletions cut 3 bases from V and 5 bases from J, with 13 bases between. The CDR3 is 14 amino acids. The CDR3 is CATSRAGQRTEAFF. The CDR3 bases are TGTGCCACCAGCAGGGCAGGGCAAAGGACTGAAGCTTTCTTT.

The chain combines TRBV10-3 with TRBJ1-6, with D unresolved. Trimming stripped 6 bases from V and 14 bases from J, with 14 bases between. CDR1 is ENHRY and CDR2 is SYGVKD in the germline V gene. This CDR3 contains 12 residues. DNA for the CDR3: TGTGCCATCAGCCTCCCCGGTAGAGCCCTCCACTTT. Protein product: CAISLPGRALHF.

This clonotype was detected only a few times. V gene TRBV7-8 combines with J gene TRBJ2-7; D possibly uses TRBD1 or TRBD2 (5 bases each). V was trimmed by 3 bases and J by 7 bases, leaving 16 bases between them. The CDR3 is 14 amino acids. Per the germline V gene, CDR1 is SGHVS and CDR2 is FQNEAQ. CDR3 region: CASSFRQRGLEQYF. DNA for the CDR3: TGTGCCAGCAGCTTTAGGCAGAGGGGTCTGGAGCAGTACTTC.

This clonotype appeared a few times. The chain links TRBV2 to TRBJ1-4; TRBD1 is a possible D gene (5 bases). The ends were cut back, 3 bases at V and 6 bases at J, with 14 bases in the middle. The CDR3 runs 15 residues. Germline values: CDR1 SNHLY, CDR2 FYNNEI. The CDR3 DNA reads TGTGCCAGCAGTGAGGAGACAGTGAGGGATGAAAAACTGTTTTTT. Protein: CASSEETVRDEKLFF.

V gene TRBV7-9 combines with J gene TRBJ1-1, with D perhaps TRBD1 (6 bases). In germline, CDR1 is SEHNR, CDR2 FQNEAQ (reference sequence). V was cut by 8 bases and J by 7 bases, with 17 bases left in between. This CDR3 is 13 amino acids long. The CDR3 nucleotides are TGTGCCAGCCGGGGGGCAGGCCAGTATGAAGCTTTCTTT. The encoded protein is CASRGAGQYEAFF.

This clonotype appeared a few times. V is TRBV5-1 and J is TRBJ2-3; maybe TRBD1 (5 bases). Between the trimmed V and J ends, which lost 4 bases and 2 bases, there was a span of 11 bases. The CDR3 is 14 amino acids. Germline V CDR1 and CDR2: SGHRS, YFSETQ. The CDR3 loop reads CASSPRVDTDTQYF. For the CDR3, the DNA is TGCGCCAGCAGCCCCAGGGTCGACACAGATACGCAGTATTTT.

The chain is built from TRBV5-1 and TRBJ2-2; D is possibly TRBD2 (6 bases). V was clipped by 2 bases and J by 5 bases, with 16 bases between them. The CDR3 spans 16 residues. Germline V lookup: CDR1 SGHRS, CDR2 YFSETQ. The CDR3, as DNA: TGCGCCAGCAGCTTCTTGCCCGGGAGAAGGACCGGGGAGCTGTTTTTT. Translated: CASSFLPGRRTGELFF.

A few counts support this clonotype. One junction end does not reproduce the germline sequence, and a read error may be involved. V is TRBV29-1 and J is TRBJ2-7; a weak D match, TRBD1 (5 bases). This CDR3 has 14 residues. The germline V gene encodes CDR1 SQVTM and CDR2 ANQGSEA. The DNA of the CDR3 is TGCAGCGTTGAAGGGCCCGGTAGGGGATACGAGCGGTACTTC. It encodes CSVEGPGRGYERYF.

This clonotype has at least ten counts. The chain has TRBV27 and TRBJ2-1; D possibly corresponds to TRBD1 (6 bases). CDR3 length: 11 amino acids. Per germline, CDR1 MNHEY and CDR2 SMNVEV (reference sequence). Trimming removed 6 bases at V and 9 bases at J, with 9 bases between. For the CDR3, the DNA is TGTGCCAGCAGGGGACACGTTGAGCAGTTCTTC. Protein: CASRGHVEQFF.

This clonotype turned up a few times. The chain recombines TRBV10-3 with TRBJ1-1, with unresolved D. Germline V gene sequence: CDR1 ENHRY, CDR2 SYGVKD. V lost 4 bases, J lost 0 bases, and 9 bases lay in between. This CDR3 has 14 residues. The CDR3 is CAISVTEMNTEAFF. CDR3 coding DNA: TGTGCCATCAGTGTGACGGAGATGAACACTGAAGCTTTCTTT.

This clonotype has only a few counts. V is TRBV7-9 and J is TRBJ1-3, with D unclear. This CDR3 is 15 amino acids long. Germline loops: CDR1 SEHNR, CDR2 FQNEAQ (reference sequence). Trimming pared 0 bases from V and 0 bases from J, leaving 6 bases between. The CDR3 protein is CASSLARTSGNTIYF. In nucleotides, the CDR3 is TGTGCCAGCAGCTTAGCGCGGACCTCTGGAAACACCATATATTTT.

The table lists this clonotype with many counts. The chain carries TRBV5-1 and TRBJ1-4, with 9 bases that match TRBD1. This CDR3 is 16 amino acids long. V was clipped by 3 bases and J by 0 bases; unmatched bases: 3. Germline lookup yields CDR1 SGHRS and CDR2 YFSETQ. The CDR3 here is CASSSGTGTTNEKLFF. CDR3 nucleotides: TGCGCCAGCAGCTCCGGGACAGGGACAACTAATGAAAAACTGTTTTTT.

This rearrangement joins TRBV29-1 to TRBJ1-2; 10 bases align to TRBD1. Germline V gene sequence: CDR1 SQVTM, CDR2 ANQGSEA. With V trimmed by 0 bases and J by 5 bases, 12 bases remained unmatched. The CDR3 has 17 residues. This CDR3 is CSVEDRGQGTDLYGYTF. The CDR3 bases are TGCAGCGTTGAAGATCGGGGACAGGGGACCGATTTATATGGCTACACCTTC.

V and J are TRBV12-3 or TRBV12-4 and TRBJ1-1, with 8 bases lining up with TRBD1. V was pared by 8 bases and J by 0 bases, with 5 bases of the junction left unmatched. The CDR3 is made up of 14 amino acids. The CDR3 region is CASGDRGMNTEAFF. In nucleotides, the CDR3 is TGTGCCAGCGGTGACAGGGGAATGAACACTGAAGCTTTCTTT.

The V and J genes are TRBV28 and TRBJ1-5; D is undetermined. The CDR3 is 12 amino acids. Germline CDR1 MDHEN, CDR2 SYDVKM. Between the trimmed V and J ends, which lost 6 bases and 6 bases, there was a span of 9 bases. In DNA, the CDR3 is TGTGCCAGCAGGGGTGGGGTTCAGCCCCAGCATTTT. Amino acids: CASRGGVQPQHF.

The chain couples TRBV10-3 to TRBJ2-1; a possible D gene is TRBD2 (5 bases). Germline assignment: CDR1 ENHRY and CDR2 SYGVKD. V lost 9 bases and J lost 0, with 12 bases in between. The CDR3 has 14 residues. CDR3 bases: TGTGCCATTACTGAGGGAAGCTCCTACAATGAGCAGTTCTTC. Residues: CAITEGSSYNEQFF.

Many counts were recorded for this clonotype. The rearrangement joins TRBV24-1 to TRBJ2-5; 7 bases agree with TRBD1. Germline assignment: CDR1 KGHDR and CDR2 SFDVKD. The CDR3 length is 13 residues. Trimming cost V 9 bases and J 5 bases; bases outside gene matches: 8. The CDR3 DNA sequence: TGTGCCACCGCCGGACAGGTCGGCGAGACCCAGTACTTC. It specifies CATAGQVGETQYF.

The V call is TRBV5-1, the J call TRBJ2-2; 7 bases are shared with TRBD1. This CDR3 region has 15 residues. From germline, CDR1 is SGHRS and CDR2 YFSETQ. After removal of 6 bases from V and 4 bases from J, the junction contained 9 bases not matched to a gene. The CDR3 loop is CASTFLQGSTGELFF. CDR3 in DNA: TGCGCCAGCACCTTCCTACAGGGGAGCACCGGGGAGCTGTTTTTT.

The CDR3 loop reads CSVRSQATNYGYTF. Written as DNA, the CDR3 is TGCAGTGTTAGGTCCCAAGCCACTAACTATGGCTACACCTTC. The V and J genes are TRBV20-1 and TRBJ1-2; D gene unclear. V lost 7 bases and J lost 0, with 15 bases in between. The CDR3 length is 14 residues. Germline V CDR1 and CDR2: DFQATT, SNEGSKA (reference sequence).

The table lists this clonotype with a few counts. The chain links TRBV29-1 to TRBJ2-2, with TRBD1 matching over 8 bases. This CDR3 is built from 14 residues. The germline V gene has CDR1 SQVTM and CDR2 ANQGSEA. The junction had 6 bases not matched to a gene; V was cut back by 4 bases and J by 5 bases. CDR3 bases: TGCAGCGTTGCCGTTACAGGGGGAACCGGGGAGCTGTTTTTT. It specifies CSVAVTGGTGELFF.

The CDR3 sequence is CASSEARTSGSQETQYF. In nucleotides, the CDR3 is TGTGCCAGCAGTGAAGCGCGTACTAGCGGGAGTCAAGAGACCCAGTACTTC. The chain carries TRBV2 and TRBJ2-5, with 11 positions matching TRBD2. V gave up 0 bases and J gave up 2 bases; unmatched junction bases: 5. This CDR3 is 17 amino acids long. Per the germline V gene, CDR1 is SNHLY and CDR2 is FYNNEI. Based on the CDR3 plus reference TRBV2 and TRBJ2-5, the full variable domain is EPEVTQTPSHQVTQMGQEVILRCVPISNHLYFYWYRQILGQKVEFLVSFYNNEISEKSEIFDDQFSVERPDGSNFTLKIRSTKLEDSAMYFCASSEARTSGSQETQYFGPGTRLLVL.

In nucleotides, the CDR3 is TGTGCCAGTCGGGGGGCCTACAATGAGCAGTTCTTC. As protein: CASRGAYNEQFF. The J gene is TRBJ2-1, the V gene TRBV27, with TRBD2 identical over 7 bases. Germline V gene lookup returns CDR1 MNHEY and CDR2 SMNVEV (reference sequence). The CDR3 has 12 residues. The J segment lost 2 bases and the V segment lost 9 bases, leaving 1 base of the junction unmatched.

This clonotype has more than one count but fewer than ten. The chain has TRBV12-3 or TRBV12-4 and TRBJ1-6; D gene unclear. The ends were cut back, 7 bases at V and 7 bases at J, with 8 bases in the middle. This CDR3 is 12 amino acids long. CDR3 DNA: TGTGCCAGCAACTTCGGAAATTCACCCCTCCACTTT. Its protein product is CASNFGNSPLHF.

The sample holds a few counts of this clonotype. V gene TRBV5-4 combines with J gene TRBJ2-3; D perhaps matches TRBD2 (6 bases). Between the trimmed V and J ends, which lost 3 bases and 2 bases, there was a span of 13 bases. Germline V gene sequence: CDR1 SGHNT, CDR2 YYREEE (reference sequence). The CDR3 extends over 15 amino acids. The DNA of the CDR3 is TGTGCCAGCAGCTGGAGTAGCGGATACACAGATACGCAGTATTTT. Encoded protein: CASSWSSGYTDTQYF.